One sample yielded the 27 T cell receptor beta chains listed below, sequenced in a study of human thymus T cells. Measured with immunoSEQ multiplex PCR; TCRdb has only the in-frame clones, and not every one. The sample has some 40,000 clones, approximately 95% seen once. The sequencing input was blood. These receptor sequences come from a boy under two years old with a congenital heart defect but otherwise immunologically healthy.

V usage is TRBV7-9 and J usage is TRBJ2-1; D remains ambiguous. The CDR3 runs to 15 residues. Per germline, CDR1 SEHNR and CDR2 FQNEAQ (reference sequence). Trimming shortened V by 0 bases and J by 2 bases, and 8 bases separated the two germline ends. This CDR3 is CASSLAGPAYNEQFF. DNA of the CDR3: TGTGCCAGCAGCTTAGCAGGCCCAGCCTACAATGAGCAGTTCTTC.

This chain links TRBV16 with TRBJ2-1; D is ambiguous. This CDR3 contains 13 residues. With 4 bases removed from V and 2 bases from J, the gap between germline ends came to 6 bases. Germline values: CDR1 KGHSY, CDR2 FQNENV. CDR3 sequence (DNA): TGTGCCAGCAGCCGGGTTACCTACAATGAGCAGTTCTTC. This codes for CASSRVTYNEQFF.

The V and J genes are TRBV7-2 and TRBJ2-1; D might be TRBD2 (5 bases). The CDR3 spans 15 residues. Germline CDR1 SGHTA, CDR2 FQGNSA. V was cut by 6 bases and J by 0 bases, with 12 bases left in between. As DNA, the CDR3 is TGTGCCAGCAGTCGGACTCCTAACTCCTACAATGAGCAGTTCTTC. It yields the protein CASSRTPNSYNEQFF.

The CDR3 DNA is TGTGCCAGCAGTGAAGTAGCAGTAGGCGCCGACCGCACAGATACGCAGTATTTT. Translated: CASSEVAVGADRTDTQYF. This rearrangement joins TRBV2 to TRBJ2-3; D call uncertain. Germline V gene sequence: CDR1 SNHLY, CDR2 FYNNEI. V lost 1 base and J lost 1, with 18 bases in between. The CDR3 contains 18 residues.

The chain joins TRBV6-5 to TRBJ2-2; the D gene is possibly TRBD1 (5 bases). Trimming removed 4 bases from V and 5 bases from J, with 14 bases in between. This CDR3 is 15 amino acids long. Germline CDR1 and CDR2: MNHEY and SVGAGI. The CDR3 loop reads CASSSSGQGTGELFF. The CDR3 region has the DNA TGTGCCAGCAGTTCCTCAGGGCAAGGGACCGGGGAGCTGTTTTTT.

V and J are TRBV6-1 and TRBJ2-7; 7 nucleotides line up with TRBD1. Germline trimming cut 4 bases from V and 2 bases from J; bases unmatched to any gene: 2. This CDR3 is 13 amino acids long. Germline values: CDR1 MNHNS, CDR2 SASEGT. CDR3 sequence: CASSGQGTYEQYF. The CDR3 DNA sequence: TGTGCCAGCAGTGGACAGGGTACCTACGAGCAGTACTTC.

V and J are TRBV19 and TRBJ2-6; 7 positions match TRBD1. CDR3 size: 15 residues. Germline V gene data show CDR1 as LNHDA and CDR2 as SQIVND (reference sequence). Trimming removed 4 bases from V and 2 bases from J; junction bases left unmatched: 2. Written as DNA, the CDR3 is TGTGCCAGTAGTAGACAGGGTCCTGGGGCCAACGTCCTGACTTTC. This gives the protein CASSRQGPGANVLTF.

Only one count was recorded for this clone. V usage is TRBV7-9 and J usage is TRBJ2-2; D unclear. CDR1 SEHNR and CDR2 FQNEAQ come from the germline V gene (reference sequence). The CDR3 length is 13 residues. The V end lost 1 base, the J end lost 3 bases, and 3 bases lay between the germline ends. The CDR3 sequence: CASSLVYTGELFF. The DNA for the CDR3 is TGTGCCAGCAGCTTAGTATACACCGGGGAGCTGTTTTTT.

The chain recombines TRBV27 with TRBJ1-2; D unclear. Trimming left V 4 bases short and J 2 bases short, with 8 bases between. Germline V gene sequence: CDR1 MNHEY, CDR2 SMNVEV (reference sequence). The CDR3 spans 13 residues. This CDR3 reads CASSSDGNYGYTF. CDR3 DNA: TGTGCCAGCAGTTCGGACGGGAACTATGGCTACACCTTC.

J is TRBJ2-7 and V is TRBV15; tentatively, D is TRBD2 (5 bases). The CDR3 is 12 residues long. V lost 0 bases, J lost 6 bases, and 6 bases lay in between. The germline gives CDR1 LNHNV, CDR2 YYDKDF (reference sequence). CDR3 in DNA: TGTGCCACCAGCAGAGATGGAGGCGAGCAGTACTTC. Translating it yields CATSRDGGEQYF.

The gene calls are TRBV19 and TRBJ2-3; TRBD1 might be the D (6 bases). The CDR3 is 13 residues long. The germline V gene encodes CDR1 LNHDA and CDR2 SQIVND (reference sequence). Trimming removed 2 bases from V and 3 bases from J, with 6 bases in between. Here the CDR3 DNA reads TGTGCCAGTAGTATACAGGGGACAGATACGCAGTATTTT. This codes for CASSIQGTDTQYF.

This chain links TRBV30 with TRBJ2-1, with TRBD2 matching over 12 bases. J lost 9 bases, V lost 2 bases, and 8 bases had no gene match. Germline CDR1 reads GTSNPN; CDR2 reads SVGIG (reference sequence). The CDR3 covers 15 residues. DNA of the CDR3: TGTGCCTGGAGTATTCGGCCTAGCGGGGGGGTTGAGCAGTTCTTC. Residues: CAWSIRPSGGVEQFF. The full variable domain, its missing parts supplied by reference TRBV30 and TRBJ2-1, is SQTIHQWPATLVQPVGSPLSLECTVEGTSNPNLYWYRQAAGRGLQLLFYSVGIGQISSEVPQNLSASRPQDRQFILSSKKLLLSDSGFYLCAWSIRPSGGVEQFFGPGTRLTVL.

This chain links TRBV7-8 with TRBJ2-1, with 8 bases matching TRBD2. This CDR3 has 16 residues. The V gene's germline CDR1 is SGHVS and CDR2 FQNEAQ. The V and J ends lost 0 bases and 4 bases, in that order; junction bases with no gene match: 5. The CDR3 DNA sequence: TGTGCCAGCAGCTTAGCGGGGTCTAGCGGGTACAATGAGCAGTTCTTC. Translating it yields CASSLAGSSGYNEQFF. Variable domain in full (rest from reference TRBV7-8 and TRBJ2-1): GAGVSQSPRYKVAKRGQDVALRCDPISGHVSLFWYQQALGQGPEFLTYFQNEAQLDKSGLPSDRFFAERPEGSVSTLKIQRTQQEDSAVYLCASSLAGSSGYNEQFFGPGTRLTVL.

This chain joins TRBV20-1 and TRBJ1-2; 8 bases agree with TRBD1. After removal of 5 bases from V and 4 bases from J, the junction contained 0 bases not matched to a gene. The CDR3 runs 11 residues. Looked up from germline, CDR1 is DFQATT and CDR2 is SNEGSKA (reference sequence). The CDR3 protein is CSAGQGYGYTF. In DNA, the CDR3 is TGCAGTGCTGGACAGGGCTATGGCTACACCTTC.

V is TRBV7-9 and J is TRBJ2-7; D remains ambiguous. V lost 0 bases and J lost 3, with 9 bases in between. Germline V gives CDR1 SEHNR, CDR2 FQNEAQ (reference sequence). This CDR3 has 14 residues. The CDR3 DNA follows: TGTGCCAGCAGCTTAGCCGGGTTAAACTACGAGCAGTACTTC. Translation gives CASSLAGLNYEQYF.

There are a few counts of this clone. This CDR3 is CASSAGVNTEAFF. The CDR3 DNA sequence: TGTGCCAGCAGTGCAGGAGTGAACACTGAAGCTTTCTTT. The chain carries TRBV2 and TRBJ1-1; D remains unclear. This CDR3 is built from 13 residues. The ends were cut back, 4 bases at V and 0 bases at J, with 6 bases in the middle. Germline V gives CDR1 SNHLY, CDR2 FYNNEI.

This clone was seen more than once but under ten times. The rearrangement uses TRBV5-1 and TRBJ1-6, with no clear D. The V gene's germline CDR1 is SGHRS and CDR2 YFSETQ. Trimming removed 1 base at V and 0 bases at J, with 5 bases between. CDR3 length: 15 residues. The CDR3 is CASSLLGSYNSPLHF. The CDR3 DNA sequence: TGCGCCAGCAGCTTGCTAGGCTCCTATAATTCACCCCTCCACTTT.

V gene TRBV5-1 combines with J gene TRBJ2-3; a possible D gene is TRBD1 (6 bases). V gave up 0 bases and J gave up 2 bases, with 7 bases separating them. The CDR3 is 14 amino acids. Per the germline V gene, CDR1 is SGHRS and CDR2 is YFSETQ. The CDR3 sequence: CASSLGDNTDTQYF. CDR3 bases: TGCGCCAGCAGCTTGGGGGACAACACAGATACGCAGTATTTT.

This chain connects TRBV4-3 to TRBJ2-1, with 7 nucleotides matching TRBD2. This CDR3 comprises 16 residues. CDR1 is LGHNA and CDR2 is YSLEER in the germline V gene. The V gene end was trimmed by 4 bases and the J gene end by 7 bases; junction bases not matched to a gene: 13. The CDR3 is CASSPGGGRVGNEQFF. CDR3 nucleotide sequence: TGCGCCAGCAGCCCCGGCGGGGGACGAGTGGGGAATGAGCAGTTCTTC.

The chain joins TRBV7-8 to TRBJ1-1; 10 bases agree with TRBD1. The CDR3 has 13 residues. Germline CDR1 reads SGHVS; CDR2 reads FQNEAQ. The junction had 8 bases not matched to a gene; V was cut back by 10 bases and J by 6 bases. CDR3: CATVDRGRSEAFF. CDR3 nucleotide sequence: TGTGCCACCGTCGACAGGGGGCGATCTGAAGCTTTCTTT. Variable domain in full (rest from reference TRBV7-8 and TRBJ1-1): GAGVSQSPRYKVAKRGQDVALRCDPISGHVSLFWYQQALGQGPEFLTYFQNEAQLDKSGLPSDRFFAERPEGSVSTLKIQRTQQEDSAVYLCATVDRGRSEAFFGQGTRLTVV.

The rearrangement links TRBV4-3 to TRBJ2-7; D possibly corresponds to TRBD1 (6 bases). Per germline, CDR1 LGHNA and CDR2 YSLEER. The V gene lost 0 bases and the J gene lost 0 bases, with 9 bases spanning the gap. There are 15 residues in the CDR3. CDR3 nucleotides: TGCGCCAGCAGCCAAGATGACAGGAGCTCCTACGAGCAGTACTTC. Translated: CASSQDDRSSYEQYF.

The V gene is TRBV9, the J gene TRBJ2-7, with D unresolved. There are 14 residues in the CDR3. In germline, CDR1 is SGDLS, CDR2 YYNGEE. V was trimmed by 0 bases and J by 2 bases, leaving 9 bases between them. For the CDR3, the DNA is TGTGCCAGCAGCGTAGGGGGTCAACCCTACGAGCAGTACTTC. Its protein product is CASSVGGQPYEQYF.

This chain joins TRBV5-1 and TRBJ2-1, with 8 bases identical to TRBD1. Germline trimming cut 4 bases from V and 4 bases from J; bases unmatched to any gene: 7. This CDR3 is built from 15 residues. Germline V gives CDR1 SGHRS, CDR2 YFSETQ. The CDR3 DNA sequence: TGCGCCAGCAGCATACCGGGACAGGATTACAATGAGCAGTTCTTC. Its protein is CASSIPGQDYNEQFF.

This sequence joins TRBV28 and TRBJ1-2, with D unresolved. V lost 2 bases, J lost 6 bases, and 10 bases lay in between. CDR1 and CDR2 (germline): MDHEN, SYDVKM. CDR3 length equals 13 residues. The CDR3 region is CASSLSPVNGYTF. The CDR3, as DNA: TGTGCCAGCAGTTTAAGTCCGGTAAATGGCTACACCTTC.

The chain joins TRBV27 to TRBJ2-1; the match to TRBD2 covers 9 bases. From germline, CDR1 is MNHEY and CDR2 SMNVEV (reference sequence). The CDR3 totals 15 residues. Trimming removed 6 bases from V and 7 bases from J; junction bases left unmatched: 10. Here the CDR3 reads CASRGSSGVWNEQFF. The DNA of the CDR3 is TGTGCCAGCAGGGGCTCTAGCGGGGTTTGGAATGAGCAGTTCTTC.

To note about this clone: Other nucleotide sequences in the sample specify the same CDR3. The chain has TRBV5-1 and TRBJ1-2; 7 bases line up with TRBD1. V shed 0 bases, J shed 4 bases, and the junction held 3 bases outside the gene matches. The CDR3 spans 14 residues. The germline V gene has CDR1 SGHRS and CDR2 YFSETQ. DNA of the CDR3: TGCGCCAGCAGCTTGGACAGGGGATCCTATGGCTACACCTTC. Translated: CASSLDRGSYGYTF. Full variable domain (outside the CDR3, taken from reference TRBV5-1 and TRBJ1-2): KAGVTQTPRYLIKTRGQQVTLSCSPISGHRSVSWYQQTPGQGLQFLFEYFSETQRNKGNFPGRFSGRQFSNSRSEMNVSTLELGDSALYLCASSLDRGSYGYTFGSGTRLTVV.

This clone was seen just once. The chain combines TRBV15 with TRBJ1-6; D unclear. This CDR3 has 15 amino acids. Germline assignment: CDR1 LNHNV and CDR2 YYDKDF (reference sequence). Trimming pared 11 bases from V and 6 bases from J, leaving 20 bases between. The CDR3 DNA sequence: TGTGCCCCCCGAGGAAGGGAAGGGTTTAATTCACCCCTCCACTTT. This translates into CAPRGREGFNSPLHF.